This is a list of T cell receptor beta chains from one sample in a study of radiation and T cells in renal cell carcinoma. Profiling relied on immunoSEQ multiplex PCR, and the TCRdb table lists in-frame clones only, not all of them. The table shows roughly 64,000 clones, with more than 60% occurring only once. The sample in question was blood, obtained from a patient whose treatment included radiotherapy and nephrectomy. These receptors all stem from a man between 60 and 70 years old with renal cell carcinoma. CDR3s include the opening cysteine and the closing phenylalanine or tryptophan. D genes are given only for firm matches. Rows give clone size only sometimes, using once, few, many, or a class for an expanded clone.

CDR3 DNA: TGTGCCAGCAGTGGGCAGCGCGCTAACTATGGCTACACCTTC; CDR3 protein: CASSGQRANYGYTF; J gene: TRBJ1-2; V gene: TRBV2; D gene: -; clone size: -
CDR3 DNA: TGTGCCAGCAGCCTAAACAGGGAAAATGAGCAGTTCTTC; CDR3 protein: CASSLNRENEQFF; J gene: TRBJ2-1; V gene: TRBV2; D gene: -; clone size: -
CDR3 DNA: TGTGCCAGCAGTGACTGGGACAGGGGACGCAATGAGCAGTTCTTC; CDR3 protein: CASSDWDRGRNEQFF; J gene: TRBJ2-1; V gene: TRBV6-4; D gene: TRBD1; clone size: -
CDR3 DNA: TGTGCCATCAGTGGGGGACAGGGAGACTATGGCTACACCTTC; CDR3 protein: CAISGGQGDYGYTF; J gene: TRBJ1-2; V gene: TRBV10-3; D gene: TRBD1; clone size: -
CDR3 DNA: TGTGCCAGTAGTATAGTCACTAGCGGGACGGGGGACATTCAGTACTTC; CDR3 protein: CASSIVTSGTGDIQYF; J gene: TRBJ2-4; V gene: TRBV19; D gene: TRBD2; clone size: -
CDR3 DNA: TGCGCCAGCAGCTTGTTAGGCAGCCACAATGAGCAGTTCTTC; CDR3 protein: CASSLLGSHNEQFF; J gene: TRBJ2-1; V gene: TRBV5-1; D gene: -; clone size: few
CDR3 DNA: TGCGCCAGCAGCTTATGGCTCACCGGGGAGCTGTTTTTT; CDR3 protein: CASSLWLTGELFF; J gene: TRBJ2-2; V gene: TRBV5-1; D gene: -; clone size: -
CDR3 DNA: TGTGCCAGCAGCAAAAGTCTGACTAGCGGGGAAGAGACCCAGTACTTC; CDR3 protein: CASSKSLTSGEETQYF; J gene: TRBJ2-5; V gene: TRBV5-4; D gene: TRBD2; clone size: few
CDR3 DNA: TGCGCCAGCAGCCCCCCGCGGCCGGGGAACAATGAGCAGTTCTTC; CDR3 protein: CASSPPRPGNNEQFF; J gene: TRBJ2-1; V gene: TRBV5-1; D gene: -; clone size: -
CDR3 DNA: TGTGCCAGCGTGGGCACCACAGATACGCAGTATTTT; CDR3 protein: CASVGTTDTQYF; J gene: TRBJ2-3; V gene: TRBV7-9; D gene: -; clone size: -